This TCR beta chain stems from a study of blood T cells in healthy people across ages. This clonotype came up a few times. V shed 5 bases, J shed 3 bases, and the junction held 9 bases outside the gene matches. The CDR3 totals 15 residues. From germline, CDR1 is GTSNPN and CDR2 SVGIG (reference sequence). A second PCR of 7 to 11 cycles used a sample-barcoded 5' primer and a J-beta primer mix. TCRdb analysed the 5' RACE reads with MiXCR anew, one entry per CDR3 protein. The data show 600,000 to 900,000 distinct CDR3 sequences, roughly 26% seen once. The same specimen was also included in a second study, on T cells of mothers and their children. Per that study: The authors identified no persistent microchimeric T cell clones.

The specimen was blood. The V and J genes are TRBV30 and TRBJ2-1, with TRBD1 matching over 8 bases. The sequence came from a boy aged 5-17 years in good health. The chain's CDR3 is CAWSRGQENYNEQFF. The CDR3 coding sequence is TGTGCCTGGTCAAGGGGACAGGAGAACTACAATGAGCAGTTCTTC.